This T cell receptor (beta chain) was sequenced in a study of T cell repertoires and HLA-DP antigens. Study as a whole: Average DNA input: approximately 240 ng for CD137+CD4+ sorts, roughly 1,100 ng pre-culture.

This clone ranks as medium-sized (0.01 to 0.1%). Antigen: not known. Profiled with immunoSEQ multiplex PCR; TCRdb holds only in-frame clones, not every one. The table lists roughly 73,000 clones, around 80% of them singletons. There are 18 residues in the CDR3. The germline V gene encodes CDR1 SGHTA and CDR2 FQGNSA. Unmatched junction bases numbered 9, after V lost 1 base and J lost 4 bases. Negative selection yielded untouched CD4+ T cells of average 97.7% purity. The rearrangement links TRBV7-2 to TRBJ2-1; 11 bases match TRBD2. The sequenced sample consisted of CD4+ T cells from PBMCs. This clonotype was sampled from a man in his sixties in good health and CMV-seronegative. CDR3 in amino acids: CASSLGGTSGGSYNEQFF. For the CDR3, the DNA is TGTGCCAGCAGCTTAGGGGGGACTAGCGGTGGGTCTTACAATGAGCAGTTCTTC. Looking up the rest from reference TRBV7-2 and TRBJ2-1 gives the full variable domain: GAGVSQSPSNKVTEKGKDVELRCDPISGHTALYWYRQSLGQGLEFLIYFQGNSAPDKSGLPSDRFSAERTGGSVSTLTIQRTQQEDSAVYLCASSLGGTSGGSYNEQFFGPGTRLTVL.